These 4 T cell receptor beta chains came from one sample sequenced in a study of OX40 agonist ivuxolimab in advanced cancers. TCRdb's table, derived via immunoSEQ multiplex PCR, lists solely in-frame clones and lacks some. In the table there are over 55,000 clones, roughly 93% of which are singletons. The material sequenced was CD4+ or CD8+ T cells sorted from blood, taken in a trial of the OX40 agonist ivuxolimab. The receptors come from an adult with an advanced solid tumor such as melanoma, head and neck, liver or kidney cancer.

This clone came up once. The V gene is TRBV7-6, the J gene TRBJ2-3; a possible D gene is TRBD1 (5 bases). CDR3 length: 16 amino acids. Trimming stripped 4 bases from V and 0 bases from J, with 14 bases between. CDR1 SGHVS and CDR2 FNYEAQ come from the germline V gene. In DNA form, the CDR3 reads TGTGCCAGCAGCTCGACAGTGAGACCTAGCACAGATACGCAGTATTTT. Translated: CASSSTVRPSTDTQYF.

The J gene is TRBJ2-7, the V gene TRBV28; the match to TRBD2 covers 10 bases. Germline V gene lookup returns CDR1 MDHEN and CDR2 SYDVKM. The junction had 6 bases not matched to a gene; V was cut back by 5 bases and J by 2 bases. The CDR3 length is 15 residues. The CDR3 here is CASSLIAGGTYEQYF. CDR3 DNA: TGTGCCAGCAGTCTAATAGCGGGAGGAACCTACGAGCAGTACTTC.

This sequence joins TRBV15 and TRBJ1-4, with D hard to call. V gave up 0 bases and J gave up 6 bases, with 5 bases separating them. This CDR3 is 13 amino acids long. Looked up from germline, CDR1 is LNHNV and CDR2 is YYDKDF (reference sequence). The CDR3 nucleotides read TGTGCCACCAGCAGAGATAATGATGAAAAACTGTTTTTT. Its translation is CATSRDNDEKLFF.

A single count supports this clone. The chain recombines TRBV29-1 with TRBJ2-7, with TRBD1 matching 9 bases. Germline lookup yields CDR1 SQVTM and CDR2 ANQGSEA. The CDR3 contains 15 residues. Losses at the gene ends were 1 base for V and 5 bases for J; bases not matched to a gene: 9. The CDR3 loop is CSVEGGGTGFDEQYF. CDR3 nucleotide sequence: TGCAGCGTTGAAGGGGGTGGGACAGGGTTTGACGAGCAGTACTTC.